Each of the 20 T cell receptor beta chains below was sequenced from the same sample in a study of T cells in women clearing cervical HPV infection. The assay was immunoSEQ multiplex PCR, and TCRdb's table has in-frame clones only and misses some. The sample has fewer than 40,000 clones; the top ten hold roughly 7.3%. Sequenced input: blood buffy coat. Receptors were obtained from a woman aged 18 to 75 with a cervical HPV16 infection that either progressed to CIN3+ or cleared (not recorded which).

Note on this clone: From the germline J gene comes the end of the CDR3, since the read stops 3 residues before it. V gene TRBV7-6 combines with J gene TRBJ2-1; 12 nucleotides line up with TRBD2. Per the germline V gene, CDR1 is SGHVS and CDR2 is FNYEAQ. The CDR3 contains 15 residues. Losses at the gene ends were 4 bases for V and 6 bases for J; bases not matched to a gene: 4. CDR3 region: CASSSRTSGANEQFF. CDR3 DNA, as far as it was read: TGTGCCAGCAGCTCACGGACTAGCGGGGCCAATGAG.

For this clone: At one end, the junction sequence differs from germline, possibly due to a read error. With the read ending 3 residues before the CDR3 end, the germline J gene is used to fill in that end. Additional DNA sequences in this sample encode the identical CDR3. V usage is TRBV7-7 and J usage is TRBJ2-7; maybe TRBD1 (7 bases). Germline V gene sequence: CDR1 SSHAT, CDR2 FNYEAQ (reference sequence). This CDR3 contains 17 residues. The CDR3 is CASSLTGGTERNYEQYF. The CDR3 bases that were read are TGTGCTAGCAGCCTAACAGGCGGGACAGAGAGAAACTACGAG.

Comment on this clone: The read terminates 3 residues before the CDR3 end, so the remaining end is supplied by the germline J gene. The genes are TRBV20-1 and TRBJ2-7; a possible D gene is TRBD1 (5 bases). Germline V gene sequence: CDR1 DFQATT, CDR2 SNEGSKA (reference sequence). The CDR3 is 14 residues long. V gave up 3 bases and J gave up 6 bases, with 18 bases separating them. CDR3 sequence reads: CSARASRAHTEQYF. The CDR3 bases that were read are TGCAGTGCTAGGGCGTCCAGGGCCCACACCGAG.

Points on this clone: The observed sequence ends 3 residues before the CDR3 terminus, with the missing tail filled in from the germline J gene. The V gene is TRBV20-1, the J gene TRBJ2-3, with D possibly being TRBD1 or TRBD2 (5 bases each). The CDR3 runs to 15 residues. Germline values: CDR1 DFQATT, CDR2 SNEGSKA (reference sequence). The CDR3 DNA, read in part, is TGCAGTGCTAGTTTATCTAGGGGAACAAGAGGGACG. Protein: CSASLSRGTRGT. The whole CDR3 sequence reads CSASLSRGTRGTQYF.

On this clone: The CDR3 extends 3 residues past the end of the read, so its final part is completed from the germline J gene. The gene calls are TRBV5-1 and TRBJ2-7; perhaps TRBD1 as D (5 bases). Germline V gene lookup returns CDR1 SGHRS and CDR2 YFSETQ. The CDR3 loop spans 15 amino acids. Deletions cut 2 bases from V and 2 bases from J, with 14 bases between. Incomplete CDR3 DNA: TGCGCCAGCAGCTTAAATTGGGTCAGGGCCTACGAG. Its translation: CASSLNWVRAYE. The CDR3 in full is CASSLNWVRAYEQYF. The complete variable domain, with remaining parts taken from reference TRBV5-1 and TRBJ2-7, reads KAGVTQTPRYLIKTRGQQVTLSCSPISGHRSVSWYQQTPGQGLQFLFEYFSETQRNKGNFPGRFSGRQFSNSRSEMNVSTLELGDSALYLCASSLNWVRAYEQYFGPGTRLTVT.

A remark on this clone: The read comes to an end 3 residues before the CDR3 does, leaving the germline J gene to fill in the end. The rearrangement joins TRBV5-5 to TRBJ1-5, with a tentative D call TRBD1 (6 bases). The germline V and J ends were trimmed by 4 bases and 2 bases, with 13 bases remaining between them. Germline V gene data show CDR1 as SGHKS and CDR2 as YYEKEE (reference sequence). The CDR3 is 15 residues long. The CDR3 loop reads CASSRRDNGNQPQHF. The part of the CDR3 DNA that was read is TGTGCCAGCAGCCGGAGGGACAACGGCAATCAGCCC.

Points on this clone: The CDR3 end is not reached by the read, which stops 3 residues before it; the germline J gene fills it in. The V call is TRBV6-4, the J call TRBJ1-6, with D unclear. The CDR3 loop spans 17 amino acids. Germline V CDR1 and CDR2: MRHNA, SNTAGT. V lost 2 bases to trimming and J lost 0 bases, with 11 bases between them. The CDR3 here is CASSDAGVRSYNSPLHF. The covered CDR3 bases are TGTGCCAGCAGTGACGCCGGGGTGCGCTCCTATAATTCACCC.

The part of the CDR3 DNA that was read is TGTGCCAGCAGCTCTTGGACAGGGACGACCGGGGAG. This encodes CASSSWTGTTGE. The entire CDR3 reads CASSSWTGTTGELFF. The gene calls are TRBV7-2 and TRBJ2-2, with TRBD1 identical over 8 bases. The DNA ends 3 residues before the CDR3 does, and the rest of the CDR3 is filled in from the germline J gene. CDR1 and CDR2 from the germline V gene are SGHTA and FQGNSA. The CDR3 loop spans 15 amino acids. V gave up 4 bases and J gave up 5 bases; unmatched junction bases: 6.

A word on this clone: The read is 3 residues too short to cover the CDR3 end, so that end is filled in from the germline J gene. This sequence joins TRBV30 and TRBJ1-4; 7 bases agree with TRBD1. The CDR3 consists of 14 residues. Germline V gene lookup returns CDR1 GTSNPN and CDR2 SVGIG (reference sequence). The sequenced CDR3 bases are TGTGCCTGGAGCCCGGGACAGAGTAATTCACCA. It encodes CAWSPGQSNSP. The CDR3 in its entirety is CAWSPGQSNSPLFF.

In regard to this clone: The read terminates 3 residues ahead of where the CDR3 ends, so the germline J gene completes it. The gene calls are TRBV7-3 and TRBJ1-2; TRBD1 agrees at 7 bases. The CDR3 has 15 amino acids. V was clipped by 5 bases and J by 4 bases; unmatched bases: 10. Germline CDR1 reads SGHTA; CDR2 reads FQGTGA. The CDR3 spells CASSPMGGTAYGYTF. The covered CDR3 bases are TGTGCCAGCAGCCCGATGGGCGGGACAGCCTATGGC.

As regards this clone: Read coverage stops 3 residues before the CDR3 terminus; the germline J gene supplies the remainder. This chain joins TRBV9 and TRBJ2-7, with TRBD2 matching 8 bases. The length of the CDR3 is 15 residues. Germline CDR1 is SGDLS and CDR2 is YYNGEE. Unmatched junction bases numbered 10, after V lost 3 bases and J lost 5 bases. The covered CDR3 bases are TGTGCCAGCAGCGCGCGGGGGGCGGGTCTTCACGAG. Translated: CASSARGAGLHE. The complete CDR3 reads CASSARGAGLHEQYF.

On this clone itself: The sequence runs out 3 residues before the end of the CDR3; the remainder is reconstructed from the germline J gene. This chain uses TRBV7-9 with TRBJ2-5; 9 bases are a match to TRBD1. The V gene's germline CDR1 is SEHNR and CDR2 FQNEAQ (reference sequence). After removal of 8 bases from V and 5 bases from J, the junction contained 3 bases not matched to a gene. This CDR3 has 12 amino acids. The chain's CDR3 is CASETGGETQYF. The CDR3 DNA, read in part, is TGTGCCAGCGAGACAGGGGGGGAGACC.

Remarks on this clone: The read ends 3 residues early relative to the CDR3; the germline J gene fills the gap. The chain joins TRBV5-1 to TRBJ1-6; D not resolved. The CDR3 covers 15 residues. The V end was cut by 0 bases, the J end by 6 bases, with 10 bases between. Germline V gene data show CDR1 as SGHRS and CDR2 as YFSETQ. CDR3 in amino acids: CASSLEGPPNSPLHF. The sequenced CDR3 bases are TGCGCCAGCAGCTTGGAAGGCCCCCCTAATTCACCC. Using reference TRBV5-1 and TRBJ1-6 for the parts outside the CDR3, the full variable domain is KAGVTQTPRYLIKTRGQQVTLSCSPISGHRSVSWYQQTPGQGLQFLFEYFSETQRNKGNFPGRFSGRQFSNSRSEMNVSTLELGDSALYLCASSLEGPPNSPLHFGNGTRLTVT.

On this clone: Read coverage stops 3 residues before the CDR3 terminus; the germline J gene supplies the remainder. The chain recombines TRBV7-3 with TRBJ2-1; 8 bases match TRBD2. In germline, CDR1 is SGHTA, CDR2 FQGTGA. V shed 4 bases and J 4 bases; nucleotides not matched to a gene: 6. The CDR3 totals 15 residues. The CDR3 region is CASSSPTGGYNEQFF. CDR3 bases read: TGTGCCAGCAGCTCCCCTACGGGGGGGTACAATGAG.

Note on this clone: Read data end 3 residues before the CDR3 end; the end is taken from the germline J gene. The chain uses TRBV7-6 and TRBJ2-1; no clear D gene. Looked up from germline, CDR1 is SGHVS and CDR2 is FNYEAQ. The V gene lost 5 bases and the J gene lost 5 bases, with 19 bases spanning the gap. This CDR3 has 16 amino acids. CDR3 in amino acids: CASSAPGGLGDNEQFF. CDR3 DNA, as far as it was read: TGTGCCAGCAGCGCCCCAGGTGGTTTAGGAGACAATGAG.

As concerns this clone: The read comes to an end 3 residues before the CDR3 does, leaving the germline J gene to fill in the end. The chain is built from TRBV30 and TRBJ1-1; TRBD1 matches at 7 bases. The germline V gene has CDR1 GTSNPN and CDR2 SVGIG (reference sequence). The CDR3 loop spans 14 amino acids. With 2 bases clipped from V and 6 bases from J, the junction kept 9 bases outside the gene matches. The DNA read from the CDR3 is TGTGCCTGGAGTCTACAAACAGGGGTAGCTGAA. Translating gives CAWSLQTGVAE. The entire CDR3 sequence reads CAWSLQTGVAEAFF.

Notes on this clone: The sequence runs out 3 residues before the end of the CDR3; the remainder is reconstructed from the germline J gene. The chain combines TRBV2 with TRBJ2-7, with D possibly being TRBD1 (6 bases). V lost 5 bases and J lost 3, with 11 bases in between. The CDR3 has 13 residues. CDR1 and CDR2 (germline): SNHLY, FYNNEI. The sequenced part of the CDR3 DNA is TGTGCCAGCAGTAGAGACAGGCGCTACGAG. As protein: CASSRDRRYE. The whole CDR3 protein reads CASSRDRRYEQYF.

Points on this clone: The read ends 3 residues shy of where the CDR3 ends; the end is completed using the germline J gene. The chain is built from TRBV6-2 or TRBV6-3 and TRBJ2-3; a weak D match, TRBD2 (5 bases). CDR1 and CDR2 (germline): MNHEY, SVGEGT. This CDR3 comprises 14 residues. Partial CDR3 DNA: TGTGCCAGCACCAAACATGGACTCCGAGAGACG. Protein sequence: CASTKHGLRET. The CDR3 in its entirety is CASTKHGLRETQYF.

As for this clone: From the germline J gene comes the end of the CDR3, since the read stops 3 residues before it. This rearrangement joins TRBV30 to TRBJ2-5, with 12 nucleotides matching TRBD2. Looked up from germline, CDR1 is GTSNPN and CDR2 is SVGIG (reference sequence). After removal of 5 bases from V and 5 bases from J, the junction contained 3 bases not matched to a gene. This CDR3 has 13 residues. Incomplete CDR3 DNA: TGTGCCTGGCTAGCGGGAGGGGGGGAGACC. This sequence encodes CAWLAGGGET. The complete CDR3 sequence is CAWLAGGGETQYF.

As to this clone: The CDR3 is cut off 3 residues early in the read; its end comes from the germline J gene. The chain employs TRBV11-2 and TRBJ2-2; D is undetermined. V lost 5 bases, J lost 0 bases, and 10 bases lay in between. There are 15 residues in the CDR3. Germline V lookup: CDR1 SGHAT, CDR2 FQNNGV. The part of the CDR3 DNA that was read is TGTGCCAGCAGCCTGGCTCTTGCGAACACCGGGGAG. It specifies CASSLALANTGE. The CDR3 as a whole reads CASSLALANTGELFF.